The 15 T cell receptor beta chains in this list originate from one sample, sequenced in a study of HIV-infected children after antiretroviral therapy interruption. The treatment was: PENTA 11 planned treatment interruption arm or continuous ART arm. Unique molecular identifiers were included in an RNA-based 3' RACE TCR library. In TCRdb, the 3' RACE reads were re-called with MiXCR into one record per CDR3 protein. The repertoire consists of some 51,000 distinct CDR3 sequences, with 4.3% occurring once and the leading ten covering 0.6% to 0.85%. Specimen: CD45RA+ CD4+ T cells from PBMCs, pooled from several time points, collected from a donor given antiretroviral therapy, either interrupted or continuous. As for subset: naive CD4+ CD45RA+ CD45RO- T cells. These TCRs come from a pool of human donors with HIV.

This clonotype was seen at least ten times. V usage is TRBV10-3 and J usage is TRBJ1-1; D is undetermined. The germline V gene encodes CDR1 ENHRY and CDR2 SYGVKD. The CDR3 sequence is 13 residues long. The V end lost 2 bases, the J end lost 4 bases, and 8 bases lay between the germline ends. In DNA, the CDR3 is TGTGCCATCAGTGAGACCACTTCCACTGAAGCTTTCTTT. Translation gives CAISETTSTEAFF.

This clonotype was observed many times. The chain has TRBV15 and TRBJ1-2; TRBD1 is a possible D gene (6 bases). This CDR3 is 14 amino acids long. Germline assignment: CDR1 LNHNV and CDR2 YYDKDF (reference sequence). Between the trimmed V and J ends, which lost 7 bases and 8 bases, there was a span of 20 bases. The CDR3: CATTIGGANSGYTF. The CDR3 bases are TGTGCCACCACAATCGGGGGGGCGAATAGCGGCTACACCTTC.

In this sample, this clonotype turned up many times. The J gene is TRBJ1-4, the V gene TRBV7-2; TRBD1 matches 7 bases. This CDR3 has 16 amino acids. Germline loops: CDR1 SGHTA, CDR2 FQGNSA. V lost 3 bases to trimming and J lost 7 bases; unmatched junction nucleotides: 11. The chain's CDR3 is CASSLGDRVWSEKLFF. The CDR3, as DNA: TGTGCCAGCAGCTTGGGTGACAGGGTGTGGAGTGAAAAACTGTTTTTT.

This clonotype was detected many times. J is TRBJ2-6 and V is TRBV3-1, with 8 nucleotides matching TRBD2. Looked up from germline, CDR1 is LGHDT and CDR2 is YNNKEL (reference sequence). This CDR3 is 17 amino acids long. J gave up 0 bases and V 6 bases, and 7 bases lay outside the gene matches. CDR3 sequence (DNA): TGTGCCAGCAGTGCAATAGCGGGGAGCTCTGGGGCCAACGTCCTGACTTTC. Protein: CASSAIAGSSGANVLTF.

This clonotype occurred many times. This sequence joins TRBV6-6 and TRBJ1-6; maybe TRBD1 (6 bases). The germline V gene has CDR1 MNHNY and CDR2 SVGAGI (reference sequence). This CDR3 comprises 18 residues. V was shortened by 0 bases and J by 6 bases, with 18 bases between the two germline ends. The CDR3 region is CASSYSRLVDRTNSPLHF. Written as DNA, the CDR3 is TGTGCCAGCAGTTACTCGAGGTTGGTCGACAGGACTAATTCACCCCTCCACTTT.

At least ten counts were recorded for this clonotype. The chain recombines TRBV5-1 with TRBJ2-2; D is uncertain. Germline CDR1 SGHRS, CDR2 YFSETQ. The CDR3 spans 16 residues. V was shortened by 4 bases and J by 1 base, with 14 bases between the two germline ends. CDR3 amino acids: CASSASWTGNTGELFF. In DNA, the CDR3 is TGCGCCAGCAGCGCATCTTGGACGGGGAACACCGGGGAGCTGTTTTTT.

In its sample, this clonotype was seen many times. V usage is TRBV12-3 or TRBV12-4 and J usage is TRBJ1-1, with D unresolved. There are 12 residues in the CDR3. Trimming removed 6 bases from V and 4 bases from J, with 9 bases in between. The CDR3 DNA reads as TGTGCCAGCAGGAGGGATCGCACTGAAGCTTTCTTT. It specifies CASRRDRTEAFF.

This clonotype was counted ten times or more. V usage is TRBV18 and J usage is TRBJ1-1; no definite D call. CDR3 length: 15 residues. Germline values: CDR1 KGHSH, CDR2 LQKENI. Trimming took 4 bases from V and 3 from J, leaving 15 bases between them. CDR3 sequence reads: CASSLARTEYTEAFF. The CDR3 bases are TGTGCCAGCTCACTAGCCCGGACGGAATACACTGAAGCTTTCTTT.

The V and J genes are TRBV24-1 and TRBJ1-2; perhaps TRBD1 as D (5 bases). This CDR3 has 13 residues. The germline V gene encodes CDR1 KGHDR and CDR2 SFDVKD. Trimming shortened V by 9 bases and J by 0 bases, and 10 bases separated the two germline ends. The CDR3 sequence is CATETASNYGYTF. CDR3 DNA: TGTGCCACCGAGACAGCCTCTAACTATGGCTACACCTTC.

This clonotype was seen only a few times. This chain uses TRBV25-1 with TRBJ1-6; D is uncertain. The CDR3 loop spans 14 amino acids. V was trimmed by 10 bases and J by 3 bases, leaving 13 bases between them. In germline, CDR1 is MGHDK, CDR2 SYGVNS. The CDR3 DNA follows: TGTGCCACTACCGGTCCCAACTATAATTCACCCCTCCACTTT. Its protein product is CATTGPNYNSPLHF.

This clonotype was seen at least ten times. This chain connects TRBV27 to TRBJ1-2; no clear D. Germline CDR1 MNHEY, CDR2 SMNVEV (reference sequence). The ends were cut back, 0 bases at V and 6 bases at J, with 8 bases in the middle. CDR3 length equals 13 residues. DNA for the CDR3: TGTGCCAGCAGTTTATCAGAAGAAGATGGCTACACCTTC. Translation gives CASSLSEEDGYTF.

This clonotype showed up many times. V is TRBV20-1 and J is TRBJ1-1; tentatively, D is TRBD1 (5 bases). The CDR3 covers 12 residues. Germline lookup yields CDR1 DFQATT and CDR2 SNEGSKA (reference sequence). The V and J ends lost 4 bases and 2 bases respectively, with 8 bases between them. The CDR3 spells CSATGGNTEAFF. In DNA form, the CDR3 reads TGCAGTGCTACGGGGGGTAACACTGAAGCTTTCTTT.

In its sample, this clonotype was seen many times. CDR3 amino acids: CSAAWTPDNSPLHF. CDR3 sequence (DNA): TGCAGTGCTGCCTGGACACCCGATAATTCACCCCTCCACTTT. V usage is TRBV20-1 and J usage is TRBJ1-6; tentatively, D is TRBD1 (5 bases). V lost 5 bases and J 5 bases, leaving 13 bases between the germline ends. This CDR3 spans 14 amino acids. CDR1 DFQATT and CDR2 SNEGSKA come from the germline V gene (reference sequence).

This clonotype has ten or more counts. The CDR3 DNA reads TGTGCCAGCAGGATTTCGACAGATACGCAGTATTTT. It yields the protein CASRISTDTQYF. The chain couples TRBV6-1 to TRBJ2-3; no firm D call. V was shortened by 6 bases and J by 3 bases, with 7 bases between the two germline ends. Germline V gene lookup returns CDR1 MNHNS and CDR2 SASEGT. This CDR3 has 12 residues.

This rearrangement joins TRBV7-9 to TRBJ2-1; possibly TRBD1 or TRBD2 for D (5 bases each). Trimming left V 6 bases short and J 0 bases short, with 18 bases between. The germline V gene encodes CDR1 SEHNR and CDR2 FQNEAQ (reference sequence). The CDR3 runs 17 residues. DNA of the CDR3: TGTGCCAGCAGTCCCCGGGCCGGGGCAAGCTCCTACAATGAGCAGTTCTTC. Its protein product is CASSPRAGASSYNEQFF. Complete variable domain (other parts from reference TRBV7-9 and TRBJ2-1): DTGVSQNPRHKITKRGQNVTFRCDPISEHNRLYWYRQTLGQGPEFLTYFQNEAQLEKSRLLSDRFSAERPKGSFSTLEIQRTEQGDSAMYLCASSPRAGASSYNEQFFGPGTRLTVL.